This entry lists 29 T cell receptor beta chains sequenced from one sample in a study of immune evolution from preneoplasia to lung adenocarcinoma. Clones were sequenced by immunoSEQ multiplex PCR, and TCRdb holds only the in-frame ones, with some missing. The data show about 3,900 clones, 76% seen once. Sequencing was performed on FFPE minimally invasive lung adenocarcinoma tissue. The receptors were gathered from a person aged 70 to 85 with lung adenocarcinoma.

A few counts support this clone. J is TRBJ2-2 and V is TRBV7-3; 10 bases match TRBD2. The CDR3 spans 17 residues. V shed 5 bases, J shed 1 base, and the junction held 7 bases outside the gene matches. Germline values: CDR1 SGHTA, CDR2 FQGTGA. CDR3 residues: CASSPRTSGGNTGELFF. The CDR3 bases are TGTGCCAGCAGCCCACGGACTAGCGGAGGGAACACCGGGGAGCTGTTTTTT. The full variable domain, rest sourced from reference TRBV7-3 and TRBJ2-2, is GAGVSQTPSNKVTEKGKYVELRCDPISGHTALYWYRQSLGQGPEFLIYFQGTGAADDSGLPNDRFFAVRPEGSVSTLKIQRTERGDSAVYLCASSPRTSGGNTGELFFGEGSRLTVL.

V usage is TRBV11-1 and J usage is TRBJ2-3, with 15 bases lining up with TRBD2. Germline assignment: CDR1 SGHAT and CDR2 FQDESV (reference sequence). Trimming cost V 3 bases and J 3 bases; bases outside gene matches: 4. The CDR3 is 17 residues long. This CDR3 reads CASSLGLAGGETDTQYF. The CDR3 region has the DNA TGTGCCAGCAGCTTGGGACTAGCGGGAGGCGAAACAGATACGCAGTATTTT.

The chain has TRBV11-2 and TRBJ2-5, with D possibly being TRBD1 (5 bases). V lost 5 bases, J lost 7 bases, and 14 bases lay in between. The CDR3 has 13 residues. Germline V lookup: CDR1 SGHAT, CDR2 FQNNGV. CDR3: CASSPDSDGTQYF. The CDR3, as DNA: TGTGCCAGCAGCCCCGACAGCGATGGGACCCAGTACTTC. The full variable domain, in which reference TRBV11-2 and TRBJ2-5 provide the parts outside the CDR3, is EAGVAQSPRYKIIEKRQSVAFWCNPISGHATLYWYQQILGQGPKLLIQFQNNGVVDDSQLPKDRFSAERLKGVDSTLKIQPAKLEDSAVYLCASSPDSDGTQYFGPGTRLLVL.

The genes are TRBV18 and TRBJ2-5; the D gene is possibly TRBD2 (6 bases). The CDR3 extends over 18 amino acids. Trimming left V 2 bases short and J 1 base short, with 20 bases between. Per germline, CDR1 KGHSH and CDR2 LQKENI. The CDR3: CASSPGPHTGDSQETQYF. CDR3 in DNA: TGTGCCAGCTCACCAGGCCCTCACACCGGGGACTCCCAAGAGACCCAGTACTTC.

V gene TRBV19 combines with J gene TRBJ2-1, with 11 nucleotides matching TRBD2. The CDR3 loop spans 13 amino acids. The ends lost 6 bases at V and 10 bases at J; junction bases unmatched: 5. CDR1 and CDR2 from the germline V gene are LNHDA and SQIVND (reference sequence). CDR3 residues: CASRLAGVQEQFF. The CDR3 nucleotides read TGTGCCAGTAGACTAGCGGGAGTTCAGGAGCAGTTCTTC.

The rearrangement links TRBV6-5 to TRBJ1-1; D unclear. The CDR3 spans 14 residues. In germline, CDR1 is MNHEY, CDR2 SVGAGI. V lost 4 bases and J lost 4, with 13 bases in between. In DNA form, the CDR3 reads TGTGCCAGCAGTTCGGTGGAGGGAGGCACTGAAGCTTTCTTT. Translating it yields CASSSVEGGTEAFF.

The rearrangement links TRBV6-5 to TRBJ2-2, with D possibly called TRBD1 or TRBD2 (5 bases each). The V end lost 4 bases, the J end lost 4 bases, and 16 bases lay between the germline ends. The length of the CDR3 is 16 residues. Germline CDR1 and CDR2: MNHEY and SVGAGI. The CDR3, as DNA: TGTGCCAGCAGTTGGGGGTGGGGCCGCGGCACCGGGGAGCTGTTTTTT. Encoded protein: CASSWGWGRGTGELFF.

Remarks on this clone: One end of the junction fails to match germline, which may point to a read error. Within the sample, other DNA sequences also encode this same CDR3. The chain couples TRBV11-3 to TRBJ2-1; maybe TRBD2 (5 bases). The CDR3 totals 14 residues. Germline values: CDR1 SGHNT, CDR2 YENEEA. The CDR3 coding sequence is TGTGCCAGCAGCTCGGATGGAGGATCGCATGAGCAATTCTTC. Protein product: CASSSDGGSHEQFF.

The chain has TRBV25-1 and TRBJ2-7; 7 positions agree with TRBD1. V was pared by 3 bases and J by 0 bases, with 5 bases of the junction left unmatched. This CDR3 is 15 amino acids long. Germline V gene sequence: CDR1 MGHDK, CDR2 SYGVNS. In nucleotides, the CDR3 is TGTGCCAGCAGTGAGGACAGGTACTTCTCCTACGAGCAGTACTTC. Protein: CASSEDRYFSYEQYF.

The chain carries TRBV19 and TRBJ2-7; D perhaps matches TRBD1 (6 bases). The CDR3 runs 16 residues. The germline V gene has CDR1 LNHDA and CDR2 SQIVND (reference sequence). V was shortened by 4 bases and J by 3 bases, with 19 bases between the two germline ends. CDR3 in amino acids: CASSKVGQPRFYEQYF. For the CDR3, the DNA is TGTGCCAGTAGTAAGGTTGGACAGCCTCGTTTCTACGAGCAGTACTTC.

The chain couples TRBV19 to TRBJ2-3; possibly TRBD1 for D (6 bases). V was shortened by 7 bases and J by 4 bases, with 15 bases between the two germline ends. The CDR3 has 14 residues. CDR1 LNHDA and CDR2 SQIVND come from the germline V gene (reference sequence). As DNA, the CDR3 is TGTGCCAGTACCCCAAGGGGGAGTGCAGATACGCAGTATTTT. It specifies CASTPRGSADTQYF. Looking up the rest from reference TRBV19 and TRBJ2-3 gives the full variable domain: DGGITQSPKYLFRKEGQNVTLSCEQNLNHDAMYWYRQDPGQGLRLIYYSQIVNDFQKGDIAEGYSVSREKKESFPLTVTSAQKNPTAFYLCASTPRGSADTQYFGPGTRLTVL.

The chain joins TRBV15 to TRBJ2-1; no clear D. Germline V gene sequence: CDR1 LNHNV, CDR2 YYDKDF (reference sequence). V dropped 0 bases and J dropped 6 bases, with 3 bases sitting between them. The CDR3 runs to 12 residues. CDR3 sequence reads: CATSRDFNEQFF. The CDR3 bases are TGTGCCACCAGCAGAGATTTCAATGAGCAGTTCTTC. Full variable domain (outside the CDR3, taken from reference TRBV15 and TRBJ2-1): DAMVIQNPRYQVTQFGKPVTLSCSQTLNHNVMYWYQQKSSQAPKLLFHYYDKDFNNEADTPDNFQSRRPNTSFCFLDIRSPGLGDTAMYLCATSRDFNEQFFGPGTRLTVL.

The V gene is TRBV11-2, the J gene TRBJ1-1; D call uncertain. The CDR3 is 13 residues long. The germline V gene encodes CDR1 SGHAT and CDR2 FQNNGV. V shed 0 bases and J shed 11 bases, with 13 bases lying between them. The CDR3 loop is CASSLDHKGSAFF. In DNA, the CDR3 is TGTGCCAGCAGCTTAGATCATAAGGGTTCGGCTTTCTTT.

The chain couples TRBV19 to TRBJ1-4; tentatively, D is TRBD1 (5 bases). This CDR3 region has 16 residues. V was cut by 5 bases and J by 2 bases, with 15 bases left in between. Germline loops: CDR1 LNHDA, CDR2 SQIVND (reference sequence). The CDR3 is CASSPSVQGTNEKLFF. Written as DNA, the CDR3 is TGTGCCAGTAGTCCAAGTGTTCAGGGTACTAATGAAAAACTGTTTTTT.

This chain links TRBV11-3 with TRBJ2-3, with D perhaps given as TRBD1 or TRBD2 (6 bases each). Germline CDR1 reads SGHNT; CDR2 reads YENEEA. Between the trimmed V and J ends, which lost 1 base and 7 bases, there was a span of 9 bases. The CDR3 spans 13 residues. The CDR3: CASSLGGANTQYF. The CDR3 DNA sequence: TGTGCCAGCAGCTTAGGGGGGGCTAATACGCAGTATTTT.

CDR3 DNA: TGTGCCAGCAGCGTAGGGCCGAACACCGGGGAGCTGTTTTTT. Its protein product is CASSVGPNTGELFF. The chain has TRBV9 and TRBJ2-2, with no clear D. This CDR3 has 14 amino acids. Germline CDR1 SGDLS, CDR2 YYNGEE. Between the trimmed V and J ends, which lost 0 bases and 0 bases, there was a span of 3 bases.

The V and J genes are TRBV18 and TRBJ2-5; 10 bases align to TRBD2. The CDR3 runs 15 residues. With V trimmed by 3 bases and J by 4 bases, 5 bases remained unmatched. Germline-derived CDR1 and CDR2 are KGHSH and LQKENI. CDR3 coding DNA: TGTGCCAGCTCACCTCCAGCGGGAGGGCCAGAGACCCAGTACTTC. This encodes CASSPPAGGPETQYF.

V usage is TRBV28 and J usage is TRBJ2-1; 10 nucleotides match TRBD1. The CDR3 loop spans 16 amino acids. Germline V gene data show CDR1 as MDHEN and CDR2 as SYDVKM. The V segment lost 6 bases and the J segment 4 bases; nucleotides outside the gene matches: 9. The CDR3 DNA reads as TGTGCCAGCAGCCCTCCTGGGACAGGGGTTTACAATGAGCAGTTCTTC. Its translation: CASSPPGTGVYNEQFF.

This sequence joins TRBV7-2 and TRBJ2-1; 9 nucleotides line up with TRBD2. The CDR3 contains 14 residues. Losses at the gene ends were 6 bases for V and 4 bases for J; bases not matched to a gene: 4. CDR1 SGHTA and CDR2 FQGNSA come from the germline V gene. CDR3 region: CASRRTSDYNEQFF. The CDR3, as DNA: TGTGCCAGCAGGCGGACTAGCGATTACAATGAGCAGTTCTTC.

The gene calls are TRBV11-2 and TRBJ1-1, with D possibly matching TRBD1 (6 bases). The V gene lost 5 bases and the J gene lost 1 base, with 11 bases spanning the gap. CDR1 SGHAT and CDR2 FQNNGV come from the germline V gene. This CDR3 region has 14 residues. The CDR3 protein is CASSKSTGNTEAFF. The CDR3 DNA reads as TGTGCCAGCAGCAAATCGACAGGGAACACTGAAGCTTTCTTT. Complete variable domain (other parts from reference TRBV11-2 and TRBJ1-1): EAGVAQSPRYKIIEKRQSVAFWCNPISGHATLYWYQQILGQGPKLLIQFQNNGVVDDSQLPKDRFSAERLKGVDSTLKIQPAKLEDSAVYLCASSKSTGNTEAFFGQGTRLTVV.

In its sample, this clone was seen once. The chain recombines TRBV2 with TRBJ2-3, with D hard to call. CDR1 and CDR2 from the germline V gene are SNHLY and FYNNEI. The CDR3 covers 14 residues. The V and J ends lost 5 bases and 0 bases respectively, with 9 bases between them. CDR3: CASSLYKSTDTQYF. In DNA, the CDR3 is TGTGCCAGCAGTCTCTACAAAAGCACAGATACGCAGTATTTT.

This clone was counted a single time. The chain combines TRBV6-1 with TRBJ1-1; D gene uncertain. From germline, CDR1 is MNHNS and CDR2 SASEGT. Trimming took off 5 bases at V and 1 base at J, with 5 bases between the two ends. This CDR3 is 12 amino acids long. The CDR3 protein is CASSFKNTEAFF. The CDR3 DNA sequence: TGTGCCAGCAGTTTTAAGAACACTGAAGCTTTCTTT.

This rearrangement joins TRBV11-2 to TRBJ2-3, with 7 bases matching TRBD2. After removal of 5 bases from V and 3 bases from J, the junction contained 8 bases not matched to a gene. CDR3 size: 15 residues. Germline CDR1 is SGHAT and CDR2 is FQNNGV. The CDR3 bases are TGTGCCAGCAGCCCCCCGGGGGGAGATACAGATACGCAGTATTTT. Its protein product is CASSPPGGDTDTQYF.

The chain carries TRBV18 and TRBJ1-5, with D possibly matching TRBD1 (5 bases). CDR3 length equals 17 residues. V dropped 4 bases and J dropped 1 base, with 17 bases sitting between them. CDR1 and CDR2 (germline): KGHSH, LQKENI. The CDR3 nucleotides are TGTGCCAGCTCACGGGACCGAGCCGGGGGGAGCAATCAGCCCCAGCATTTT. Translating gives CASSRDRAGGSNQPQHF.

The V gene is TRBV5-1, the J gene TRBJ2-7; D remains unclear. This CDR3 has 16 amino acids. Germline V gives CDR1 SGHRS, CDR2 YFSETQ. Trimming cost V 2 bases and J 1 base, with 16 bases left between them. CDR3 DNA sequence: TGCGCCAGCAGCTTAAGTTTCTTGAAAAATTCCTACGAGCAGTACTTC. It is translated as CASSLSFLKNSYEQYF.

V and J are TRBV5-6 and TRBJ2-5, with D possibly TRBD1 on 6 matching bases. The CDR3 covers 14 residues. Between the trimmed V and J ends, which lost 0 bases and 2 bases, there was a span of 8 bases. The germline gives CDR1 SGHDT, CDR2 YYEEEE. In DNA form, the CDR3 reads TGTGCCAGCAGCTTGGGCGGACAGCAAGAGACCCAGTACTTC. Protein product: CASSLGGQQETQYF. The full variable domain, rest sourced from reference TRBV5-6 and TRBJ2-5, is DAGVTQSPTHLIKTRGQQVTLRCSPKSGHDTVSWYQQALGQGPQFIFQYYEEEERQRGNFPDRFSGHQFPNYSSELNVNALLLGDSALYLCASSLGGQQETQYFGPGTRLLVL.

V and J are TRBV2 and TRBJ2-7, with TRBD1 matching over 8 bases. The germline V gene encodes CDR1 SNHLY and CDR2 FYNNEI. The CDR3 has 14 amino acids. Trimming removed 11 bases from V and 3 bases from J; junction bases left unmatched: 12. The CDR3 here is CAGDRGEGDYEQYF. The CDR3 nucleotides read TGTGCCGGAGACAGGGGAGAGGGGGACTACGAGCAGTACTTC.

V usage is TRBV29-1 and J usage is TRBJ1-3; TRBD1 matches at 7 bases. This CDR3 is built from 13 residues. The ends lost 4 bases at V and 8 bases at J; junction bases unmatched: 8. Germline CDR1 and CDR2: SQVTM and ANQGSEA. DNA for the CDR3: TGCAGCGTTGCGGGCAGGGGGAGAGACACCATATATTTT. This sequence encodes CSVAGRGRDTIYF.

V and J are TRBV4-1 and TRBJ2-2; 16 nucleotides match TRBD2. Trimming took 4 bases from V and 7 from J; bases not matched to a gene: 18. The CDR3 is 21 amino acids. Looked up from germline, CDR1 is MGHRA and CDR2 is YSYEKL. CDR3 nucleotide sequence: TGCGCCAGCAGCCCCCGAGTCGCCGGGACTAGCGGGAGGGCCAACCACGGGGAGCTGTTTTTT. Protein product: CASSPRVAGTSGRANHGELFF.